Below, 11 T cell receptor beta chains from the same sample are listed, as sequenced in a study of shared clonotypes between healthy human individuals (TCRdb year 2020). The library was prepared using the immunoSEQ multiplex PCR assay. The table was pulled from immuneACCESS by TCRdb, which kept in-frame rearrangements only. Such tables lose some clones; where checked, under half of the loss comes from unresolved V genes, and the rest has no known cause. The table for this sample lists almost 700,000 clones; about 91% of them were counted only once. The ten largest make up 24% of the sample. CD8 naive samples were CD45RO-negative cells positively selected for CCR7, giving a CD45RA+CCR7+ population that excluded TemRA cells. The source material was naive CD8+ T cells sorted from blood. Read against the paper, the sample's cell subset or site label means: CD45RA+CCR7+. These receptors all stem from a man aged 25-40 years in good health.

The V call is TRBV15, the J call TRBJ2-1; D not resolved. The germline gives CDR1 LNHNV, CDR2 YYDKDF (reference sequence). V gave up 0 bases and J gave up 6 bases, with 3 bases separating them. The CDR3 is 12 amino acids. As DNA, the CDR3 is TGTGCCACCAGCAGAGAAGGCAATGAGCAGTTCTTC. Amino acid sequence: CATSREGNEQFF.

The rearrangement joins TRBV28 to TRBJ2-4; 12 nucleotides match TRBD2. After removal of 3 bases from V and 6 bases from J, the junction contained 3 bases not matched to a gene. Germline CDR1 reads MDHEN; CDR2 reads SYDVKM. The CDR3 consists of 15 residues. Written as DNA, the CDR3 is TGTGCCAGCAGTTTGACTAGCGGGAGTCCAAACATTCAGTACTTC. This translates into CASSLTSGSPNIQYF. Using reference TRBV28 and TRBJ2-4 for the parts outside the CDR3, the full variable domain is DVKVTQSSRYLVKRTGEKVFLECVQDMDHENMFWYRQDPGLGLRLIYFSYDVKMKEKGDIPEGYSVSREKKERFSLILESASTNQTSMYLCASSLTSGSPNIQYFGAGTRLSVL.

The V gene is TRBV6-5, the J gene TRBJ2-5, with a weak D call TRBD2 (7 bases). Per germline, CDR1 MNHEY and CDR2 SVGAGI. The CDR3 is 16 residues long. Trimming removed 3 bases at V and 9 bases at J, with 23 bases between. CDR3 sequence (DNA): TGTGCCAGCAGTTATGGGGCAGGGGCCCCTGGGGGGGCCCAGTACTTC. Amino acids: CASSYGAGAPGGAQYF.

Written as DNA, the CDR3 is TGTGCCAGCTCACCCGACTGGGAGGCATGGGACGAGCAGTACTTC. Its protein product is CASSPDWEAWDEQYF. The chain uses TRBV18 and TRBJ2-7; D possibly corresponds to TRBD2 (6 bases). CDR1 is KGHSH, CDR2 LQKENI, per germline. Between the trimmed V and J ends, which lost 3 bases and 5 bases, there was a span of 17 bases. The CDR3 is 15 residues long.

The rearrangement links TRBV9 to TRBJ2-3; 11 positions agree with TRBD2. With 1 base clipped from V and 6 bases from J, the junction kept 10 bases outside the gene matches. There are 17 residues in the CDR3. The germline V gene has CDR1 SGDLS and CDR2 YYNGEE. The CDR3 here is CASSVTRIAGGRDTQYF. In nucleotides, the CDR3 is TGTGCCAGCAGCGTAACCAGGATAGCGGGAGGGAGGGATACGCAGTATTTT.

CDR3 residues: CASSYSLVRQPEQFF. The DNA for the CDR3 is TGTGCCAGCAGTTACTCGTTAGTAAGACAGCCTGAGCAGTTCTTC. The rearrangement links TRBV6-6 to TRBJ2-1; the D gene is possibly TRBD1 (5 bases). Trimming cost V 0 bases and J 9 bases, with 15 bases left between them. Germline values: CDR1 MNHNY, CDR2 SVGAGI (reference sequence). This CDR3 region has 15 residues.

CDR3 coding DNA: TGCGCCAGCAGCCAATTTACAGGGGTGAAGTACGAGCAGTACTTC. It codes for CASSQFTGVKYEQYF. This chain links TRBV4-1 with TRBJ2-7; 7 nucleotides align to TRBD1. With V trimmed by 2 bases and J by 4 bases, 8 bases remained unmatched. Germline CDR1 MGHRA, CDR2 YSYEKL. The CDR3 extends over 15 amino acids.

The J gene is TRBJ2-7, the V gene TRBV11-2; D remains unclear. Germline V gives CDR1 SGHAT, CDR2 FQNNGV. There are 13 residues in the CDR3. Trimming left V 1 base short and J 2 bases short, with 6 bases between. The CDR3 loop is CASSLGTPYEQYF. Here the CDR3 DNA reads TGTGCCAGCAGCTTAGGCACCCCCTACGAGCAGTACTTC.

This chain connects TRBV27 to TRBJ2-3, with 7 bases lining up with TRBD1. There are 16 residues in the CDR3. The germline V gene encodes CDR1 MNHEY and CDR2 SMNVEV (reference sequence). V shed 2 bases, J shed 0 bases, and the junction held 5 bases outside the gene matches. CDR3 residues: CASSLRDSLSTDTQYF. CDR3 nucleotide sequence: TGTGCCAGCAGTTTAAGGGACAGCTTAAGCACAGATACGCAGTATTTT.

This rearrangement joins TRBV27 to TRBJ2-7; 13 bases fit TRBD2. The germline gives CDR1 MNHEY, CDR2 SMNVEV (reference sequence). V lost 4 bases to trimming and J lost 2 bases; unmatched junction nucleotides: 2. CDR3 length: 15 residues. In DNA, the CDR3 is TGTGCCAGCAGTTCCGGACTAGCGGGGGCCTACGAGCAGTACTTC. Translating it yields CASSSGLAGAYEQYF.

The CDR3 loop is CASSVGDRYYEQYF. The DNA of the CDR3 is TGTGCCAGCAGTGTAGGGGACAGATACTACGAGCAGTACTTC. The chain uses TRBV25-1 and TRBJ2-7; 7 bases fit TRBD1. Trimming at V came to 4 bases and at J to 3 bases, leaving 6 bases not matched to a gene. The CDR3 extends over 14 amino acids. Germline CDR1 MGHDK, CDR2 SYGVNS.